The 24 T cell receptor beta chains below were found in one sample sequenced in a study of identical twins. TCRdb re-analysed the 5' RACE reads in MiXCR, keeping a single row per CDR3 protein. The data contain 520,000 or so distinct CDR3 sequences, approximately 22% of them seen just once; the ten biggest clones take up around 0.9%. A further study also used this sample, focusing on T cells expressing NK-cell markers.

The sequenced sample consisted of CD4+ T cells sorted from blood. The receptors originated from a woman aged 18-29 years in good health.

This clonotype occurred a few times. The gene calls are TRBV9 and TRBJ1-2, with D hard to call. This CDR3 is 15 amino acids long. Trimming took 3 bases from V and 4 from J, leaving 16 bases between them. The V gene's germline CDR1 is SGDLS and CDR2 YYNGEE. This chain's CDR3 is CASSALRGGAYGYTF. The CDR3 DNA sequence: TGTGCCAGCAGCGCCCTCAGAGGTGGTGCCTATGGCTACACCTTC.

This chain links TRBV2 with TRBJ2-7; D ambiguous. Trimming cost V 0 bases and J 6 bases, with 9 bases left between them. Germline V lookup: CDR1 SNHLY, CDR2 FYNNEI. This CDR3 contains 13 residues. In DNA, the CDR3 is TGTGCCAGCAGTGAAGCCATTGCGGTCGAGCAGTACTTC. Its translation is CASSEAIAVEQYF.

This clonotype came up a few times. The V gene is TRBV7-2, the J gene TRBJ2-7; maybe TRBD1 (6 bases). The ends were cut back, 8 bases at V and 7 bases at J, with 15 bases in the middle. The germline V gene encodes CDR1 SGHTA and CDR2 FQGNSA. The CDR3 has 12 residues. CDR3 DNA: TGTGCCAGCGGAACAGGGATGAGGGAGCAGTACTTC. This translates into CASGTGMREQYF.

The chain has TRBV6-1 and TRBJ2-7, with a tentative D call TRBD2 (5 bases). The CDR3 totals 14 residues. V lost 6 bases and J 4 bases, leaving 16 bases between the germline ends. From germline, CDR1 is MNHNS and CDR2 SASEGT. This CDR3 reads CASSRRGPYYEQYF. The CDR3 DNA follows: TGTGCCAGCAGCCGGCGCGGGCCATATTACGAGCAGTACTTC.

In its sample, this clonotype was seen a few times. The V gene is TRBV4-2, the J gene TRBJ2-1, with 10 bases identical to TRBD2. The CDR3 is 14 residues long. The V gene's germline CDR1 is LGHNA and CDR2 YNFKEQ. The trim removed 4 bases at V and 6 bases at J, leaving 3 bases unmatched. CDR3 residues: CASSRRLAGNEQFF. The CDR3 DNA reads TGTGCCAGCAGCCGTAGACTAGCGGGCAATGAGCAGTTCTTC.

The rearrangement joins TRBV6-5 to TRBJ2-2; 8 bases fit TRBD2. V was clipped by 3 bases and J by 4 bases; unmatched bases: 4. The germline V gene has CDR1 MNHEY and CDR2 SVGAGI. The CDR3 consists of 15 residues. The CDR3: CASSYGAGVTGELFF. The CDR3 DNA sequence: TGTGCCAGCAGTTATGGAGCGGGAGTCACCGGGGAGCTGTTTTTT.

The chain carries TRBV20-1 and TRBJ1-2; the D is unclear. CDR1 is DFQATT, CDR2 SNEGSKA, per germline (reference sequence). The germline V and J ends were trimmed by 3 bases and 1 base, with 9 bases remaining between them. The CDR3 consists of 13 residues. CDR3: CSASEGGNYGYTF. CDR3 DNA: TGCAGTGCTAGCGAGGGAGGTAACTATGGCTACACCTTC.

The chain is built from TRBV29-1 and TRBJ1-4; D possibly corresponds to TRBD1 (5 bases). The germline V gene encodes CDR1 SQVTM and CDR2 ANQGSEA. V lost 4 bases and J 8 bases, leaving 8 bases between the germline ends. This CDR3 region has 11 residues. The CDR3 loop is CSVGWGEKLFF. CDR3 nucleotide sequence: TGCAGCGTTGGCTGGGGGGAAAAACTGTTTTTT. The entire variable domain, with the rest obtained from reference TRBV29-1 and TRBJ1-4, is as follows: SAVISQKPSRDICQRGTSLTIQCQVDSQVTMMFWYRQQPGQSLTLIATANQGSEATYESGFVIDKFPISRPNLTFSTLTVSNMSPEDSSIYLCSVGWGEKLFFGSGTQLSVL.

CDR3 region: CASLSTSGGETQYF. DNA for the CDR3: TGTGCCAGCCTATCGACTAGCGGGGGTGAGACCCAGTACTTC. The chain recombines TRBV3-1 with TRBJ2-5; 12 positions match TRBD2. CDR1 is LGHDT and CDR2 is YNNKEL in the germline V gene (reference sequence). V lost 8 bases, J lost 5 bases, and 6 bases stayed unmatched. This CDR3 has 14 residues.

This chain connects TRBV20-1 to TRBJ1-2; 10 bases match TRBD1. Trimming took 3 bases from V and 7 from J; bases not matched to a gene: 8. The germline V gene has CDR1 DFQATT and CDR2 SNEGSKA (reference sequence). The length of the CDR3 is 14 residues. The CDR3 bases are TGCAGTGCTAGCCCGGGACAGGGGACCATTGGCTACACCTTC. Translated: CSASPGQGTIGYTF.

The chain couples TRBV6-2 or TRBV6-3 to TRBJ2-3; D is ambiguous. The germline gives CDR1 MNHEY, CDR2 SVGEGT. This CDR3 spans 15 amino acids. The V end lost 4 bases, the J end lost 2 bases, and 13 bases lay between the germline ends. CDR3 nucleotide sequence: TGTGCCAGCAGTTCATCTAGGATCCTCACAGATACGCAGTATTTT. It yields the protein CASSSSRILTDTQYF.

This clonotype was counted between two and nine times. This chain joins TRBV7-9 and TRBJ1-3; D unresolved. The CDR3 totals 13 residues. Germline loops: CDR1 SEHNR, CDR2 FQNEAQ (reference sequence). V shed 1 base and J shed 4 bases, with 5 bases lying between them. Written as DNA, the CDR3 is TGTGCCAGCAGCTTAGTTTGGGGAAACACCATATATTTT. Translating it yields CASSLVWGNTIYF.

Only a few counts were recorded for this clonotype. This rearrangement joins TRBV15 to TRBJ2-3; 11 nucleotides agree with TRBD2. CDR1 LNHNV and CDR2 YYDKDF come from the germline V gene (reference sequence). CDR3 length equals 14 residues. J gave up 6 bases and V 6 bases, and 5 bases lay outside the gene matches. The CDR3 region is CATRGSGGADTQYF. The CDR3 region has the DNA TGTGCCACCAGGGGTAGCGGGGGGGCCGATACGCAGTATTTT.

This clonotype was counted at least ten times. CDR3 coding DNA: TGCAGTGCTAGGCAGGGGACCTACGAGCAGTACTTC. As protein: CSARQGTYEQYF. The V call is TRBV20-1, the J call TRBJ2-7; possibly TRBD1 for D (6 bases). V dropped 3 bases and J dropped 2 bases, with 8 bases sitting between them. The CDR3 loop spans 12 amino acids. The V gene's germline CDR1 is DFQATT and CDR2 SNEGSKA (reference sequence).

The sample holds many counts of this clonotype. CDR3 sequence: CASSLALGLSYEQYF. The CDR3 nucleotides read TGTGCCAGCAGTTTAGCGCTGGGGCTTTCCTACGAGCAGTACTTC. The V gene is TRBV12-3 or TRBV12-4, the J gene TRBJ2-7, with D possibly matching TRBD1 (5 bases). The CDR3 runs to 15 residues. V lost 0 bases to trimming and J lost 1 base, with 10 bases between them.

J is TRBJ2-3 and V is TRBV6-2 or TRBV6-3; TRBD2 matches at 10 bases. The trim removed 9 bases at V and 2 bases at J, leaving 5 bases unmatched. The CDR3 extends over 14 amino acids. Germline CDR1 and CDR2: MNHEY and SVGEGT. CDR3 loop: CASSLAGHTDTQYF. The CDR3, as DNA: TGTGCCAGTTCACTAGCGGGGCACACAGATACGCAGTATTTT.

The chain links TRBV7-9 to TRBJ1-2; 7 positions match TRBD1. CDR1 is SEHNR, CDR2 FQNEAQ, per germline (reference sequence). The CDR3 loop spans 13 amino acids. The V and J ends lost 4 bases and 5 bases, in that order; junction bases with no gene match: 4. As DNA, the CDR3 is TGTGCCAGCAGCTCGGGACAGACTTATGGCTACACCTTC. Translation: CASSSGQTYGYTF.

The CDR3: CASSLGGTSGKKETQYF. As DNA, the CDR3 is TGTGCCAGCAGCTTAGGTGGGACTAGCGGGAAGAAAGAGACCCAGTACTTC. This chain connects TRBV7-9 to TRBJ2-5; 13 nucleotides line up with TRBD2. CDR3 length equals 17 residues. Germline CDR1 reads SEHNR; CDR2 reads FQNEAQ (reference sequence). Trimming at V came to 1 base and at J to 3 bases, leaving 5 bases not matched to a gene.

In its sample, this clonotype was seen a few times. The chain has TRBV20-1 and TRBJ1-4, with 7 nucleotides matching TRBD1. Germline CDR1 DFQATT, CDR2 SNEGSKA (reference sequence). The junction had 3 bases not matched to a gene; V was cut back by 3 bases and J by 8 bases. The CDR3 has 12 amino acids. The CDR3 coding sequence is TGCAGTGCTAGGGCAGGGGGGGAAAAACTGTTTTTT. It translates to CSARAGGEKLFF.

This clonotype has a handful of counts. As DNA, the CDR3 is TGTGCTAGTGGTTTGGGGGCCCCAGGGGGCCAGCAGTTCTTC. It specifies CASGLGAPGGQQFF. The genes are TRBV12-5 and TRBJ2-1, with 8 bases lining up with TRBD1. V gave up 1 base and J gave up 11 bases; unmatched junction bases: 7. CDR3 length equals 14 residues. CDR1 LGHNT and CDR2 FRNRAP come from the germline V gene.

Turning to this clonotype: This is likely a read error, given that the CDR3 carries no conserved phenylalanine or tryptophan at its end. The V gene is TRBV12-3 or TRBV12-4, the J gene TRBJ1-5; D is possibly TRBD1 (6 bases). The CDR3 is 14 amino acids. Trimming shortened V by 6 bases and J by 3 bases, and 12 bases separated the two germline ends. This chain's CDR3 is CASRETGFNQPQHS. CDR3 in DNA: TGTGCCAGCAGGGAGACAGGTTTCAATCAGCCCCAGCATTCT.

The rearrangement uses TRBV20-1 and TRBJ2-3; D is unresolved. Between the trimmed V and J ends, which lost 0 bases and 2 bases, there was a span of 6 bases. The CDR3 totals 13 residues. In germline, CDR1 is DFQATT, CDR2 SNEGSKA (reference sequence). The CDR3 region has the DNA TGCAGTGCTAGAGAAGATAACACAGATACGCAGTATTTT. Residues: CSAREDNTDTQYF.

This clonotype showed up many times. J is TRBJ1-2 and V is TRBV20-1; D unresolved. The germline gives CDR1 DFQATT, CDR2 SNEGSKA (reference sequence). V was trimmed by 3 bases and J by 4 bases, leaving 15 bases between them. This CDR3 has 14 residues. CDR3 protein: CSASNVSVIYGYTF. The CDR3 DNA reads TGCAGTGCTAGTAATGTCAGCGTAATCTATGGCTACACCTTC.

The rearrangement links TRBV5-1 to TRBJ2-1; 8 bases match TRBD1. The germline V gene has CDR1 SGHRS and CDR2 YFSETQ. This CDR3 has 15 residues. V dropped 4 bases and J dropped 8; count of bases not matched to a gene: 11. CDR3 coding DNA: TGCGCCAGCAGCCCATATGAGACAGGGGCGGATGAGCAGTTCTTC. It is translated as CASSPYETGADEQFF.